Presented here are 24 T cell receptor beta chains from one specimen sequenced in a study of T-cell reconstitution after alpha-beta-depleted transplantation in children. Unique molecular identifiers featured in how the TCRbeta library was prepared. TCRdb re-called the PCR reads through MiXCR, storing one row per CDR3 protein. The sample carries hundreds of thousands of distinct CDR3 sequences, around 15% recorded once. The specimen was PBMCs, mostly from graft donor cells, collected 360 days after TCRalphabeta/CD19-depleted stem cell transplant. All receptors derive from a male patient between 2 and 10 years old who had a stem cell transplant for acute lymphoblastic leukemia, so the T cells may come from the graft donor.

This clonotype came up a few times. The chain carries TRBV5-1 and TRBJ1-2, with 7 bases fitting TRBD1. The CDR3 spans 13 residues. Germline CDR1 SGHRS, CDR2 YFSETQ. The V and J ends lost 5 bases and 7 bases, in that order; junction bases with no gene match: 8. CDR3: CASRVTGEIGYTF. In nucleotides, the CDR3 is TGCGCCAGCAGAGTTACAGGGGAAATTGGCTACACCTTC.

In DNA form, the CDR3 reads TGTGCCTGGAGCAAACTAGCGGGAGGGCCCTATGAGCAGTTCTTC. This gives the protein CAWSKLAGGPYEQFF. The chain has TRBV30 and TRBJ2-1, with TRBD2 matching over 13 bases. With 3 bases clipped from V and 8 bases from J, the junction kept 7 bases outside the gene matches. Germline CDR1 and CDR2: GTSNPN and SVGIG (reference sequence). The CDR3 is 15 residues long.

This clonotype was seen only a few times. This sequence joins TRBV27 and TRBJ1-3, with 9 bases aligning to TRBD1. V dropped 2 bases and J dropped 9; count of bases not matched to a gene: 8. Germline V gene sequence: CDR1 MNHEY, CDR2 SMNVEV (reference sequence). There are 15 residues in the CDR3. Here the CDR3 reads CASSLDGTGLGTIYF. Written as DNA, the CDR3 is TGTGCCAGCAGTTTAGATGGGACAGGGTTGGGCACCATATATTTT.

This sequence joins TRBV7-9 and TRBJ2-1, with 10 bases that match TRBD2. There are 15 residues in the CDR3. V shed 7 bases and J 2 bases; nucleotides not matched to a gene: 5. CDR1 is SEHNR, CDR2 FQNEAQ, per germline (reference sequence). CDR3 amino acids: CASTHSGRTYNEQFF. The CDR3 DNA is TGTGCCAGCACTCATAGCGGGAGGACCTACAATGAGCAGTTCTTC.

The chain uses TRBV3-1 and TRBJ2-7; 8 nucleotides align to TRBD2. The trim removed 4 bases at V and 0 bases at J, leaving 8 bases unmatched. This CDR3 has 16 amino acids. Germline CDR1 LGHDT, CDR2 YNNKEL (reference sequence). CDR3 sequence: CASSLGGGLLSYEQYF. For the CDR3, the DNA is TGTGCCAGCAGCCTCGGGGGGGGACTCCTCTCCTACGAGCAGTACTTC.

CDR3 nucleotides: TGCAGTGCTAGAGAAGGACTAGCGGGATTAGACGAGCAGTACTTC. Protein product: CSAREGLAGLDEQYF. This chain uses TRBV20-1 with TRBJ2-7; TRBD2 matches 12 bases. The junction had 5 bases not matched to a gene; V was cut back by 0 bases and J by 5 bases. Germline V gene lookup returns CDR1 DFQATT and CDR2 SNEGSKA (reference sequence). The CDR3 is 15 residues long.

The table lists this clonotype with a few counts. The rearrangement joins TRBV5-1 to TRBJ2-7, with D perhaps given as TRBD1 or TRBD2 (5 bases each). CDR1 SGHRS and CDR2 YFSETQ come from the germline V gene. The CDR3 covers 13 residues. Deletions cut 0 bases from V and 5 bases from J, with 9 bases between. The CDR3 DNA follows: TGCGCCAGCAGCTTGGCCGGGGCCAACGAGCAGTACTTC. Translated: CASSLAGANEQYF. Together with reference TRBV5-1 and TRBJ2-7, the CDR3 gives the full variable domain: KAGVTQTPRYLIKTRGQQVTLSCSPISGHRSVSWYQQTPGQGLQFLFEYFSETQRNKGNFPGRFSGRQFSNSRSEMNVSTLELGDSALYLCASSLAGANEQYFGPGTRLTVT.

The rearrangement joins TRBV9 to TRBJ2-7; 7 bases line up with TRBD1. This CDR3 region has 15 residues. The V gene's germline CDR1 is SGDLS and CDR2 YYNGEE. Trimming took 0 bases from V and 3 from J; bases not matched to a gene: 6. CDR3: CASSVGGGRDYEQYF. The CDR3 DNA is TGTGCCAGCAGCGTAGGAGGGGGCCGGGACTACGAGCAGTACTTC.

This rearrangement joins TRBV7-9 to TRBJ2-6; D possibly corresponds to TRBD2 (5 bases). The CDR3 contains 17 residues. CDR1 is SEHNR and CDR2 is FQNEAQ in the germline V gene (reference sequence). The V end was cut by 4 bases, the J end by 1 base, with 14 bases between. CDR3 sequence: CASSSGPRGSGANVLTF. Here the CDR3 DNA reads TGTGCCAGCAGCTCCGGTCCCAGAGGGTCTGGGGCCAACGTCCTGACTTTC.

Worth noting for this clonotype: Likely a read error: the CDR3 ends without its conserved phenylalanine or tryptophan. The chain carries TRBV6-2 or TRBV6-3 and TRBJ2-1, with 7 bases matching TRBD1. Trimming removed 7 bases from V and 2 bases from J; junction bases left unmatched: 5. The germline CDR1 and CDR2 sequences are MNHEY and SVGEGT. This CDR3 region has 14 residues. CDR3 in DNA: TGTGCCAGCATTCCACAGGGGACCTACAATGAGCAGTTCTTG. It translates to CASIPQGTYNEQFL.

The table lists this clonotype with many counts. This rearrangement joins TRBV12-3 or TRBV12-4 to TRBJ2-5, with 8 nucleotides matching TRBD2. The CDR3 totals 15 residues. Trimming removed 5 bases from V and 3 bases from J; junction bases left unmatched: 8. CDR3 nucleotide sequence: TGTGCCAGCAGTCCCCATAGCGGGAAAGAAGAGACCCAGTACTTC. This sequence encodes CASSPHSGKEETQYF.

The chain has TRBV10-2 and TRBJ1-5; 8 bases fit TRBD1. The CDR3 consists of 19 residues. V trimming: 1 base; J trimming: 9 bases; junction bases outside the gene matches: 20. The germline CDR1 and CDR2 sequences are WSHSY and SAAADI. CDR3 protein: CASSEYWIGDRRFHPPQHF. The CDR3 DNA is TGCGCCAGCAGTGAGTATTGGATTGGGGACAGGAGGTTTCACCCGCCCCAGCATTTT.

This clonotype was counted ten times or more. CDR3 residues: CASSNRRLSYNEQFF. The DNA of the CDR3 is TGTGCCAGCAGTAACCGCCGGCTTTCCTACAATGAGCAGTTCTTC. V is TRBV7-9 and J is TRBJ2-1, with unresolved D. Germline values: CDR1 SEHNR, CDR2 FQNEAQ (reference sequence). The CDR3 consists of 15 residues. V was trimmed by 6 bases and J by 1 base, leaving 13 bases between them.

The J gene is TRBJ2-7, the V gene TRBV4-3; the D gene is possibly TRBD2 (6 bases). The CDR3 is made up of 15 amino acids. Germline V CDR1 and CDR2: LGHNA, YSLEER. The V end lost 4 bases, the J end lost 0 bases, and 13 bases lay between the germline ends. The CDR3 protein is CASSPLVGSSYEQYF. The CDR3 DNA reads as TGCGCCAGCAGCCCCCTAGTCGGGAGCTCCTACGAGCAGTACTTC.

This clonotype showed up many times. The chain joins TRBV18 to TRBJ1-1; D gene ambiguous. From germline, CDR1 is KGHSH and CDR2 LQKENI. The CDR3 spans 12 residues. Trimming took off 6 bases at V and 7 bases at J, with 12 bases between the two ends. CDR3 in amino acids: CASSGRYFEAFF. CDR3 DNA sequence: TGTGCCAGCTCGGGGAGGTATTTTGAAGCTTTCTTT.

This clonotype was observed a few times. The CDR3 reads CATSRGVGVEQYF. CDR3 coding DNA: TGTGCCACCAGCAGAGGTGTAGGGGTAGAGCAGTACTTC. The chain joins TRBV15 to TRBJ2-7, with D perhaps matching TRBD1 (5 bases). Trimming left V 1 base short and J 7 bases short, with 11 bases between. Germline V gene lookup returns CDR1 LNHNV and CDR2 YYDKDF (reference sequence). The CDR3 runs 13 residues.

This chain joins TRBV12-3 or TRBV12-4 and TRBJ2-7; no clear D gene. This CDR3 has 13 amino acids. Trimming shortened V by 3 bases and J by 0 bases, and 6 bases separated the two germline ends. The CDR3 sequence is CASSFEVSYEQYF. For the CDR3, the DNA is TGTGCCAGCAGTTTCGAGGTCTCCTACGAGCAGTACTTC.

This clonotype was seen at least ten times. This rearrangement joins TRBV27 to TRBJ2-3; TRBD2 matches at 8 bases. The CDR3 loop spans 18 amino acids. Germline CDR1 MNHEY, CDR2 SMNVEV (reference sequence). V lost 5 bases and J lost 2; bases outside the gene matches: 15. The CDR3 coding sequence is TGTGCCAGCAGTCAGCGGGGGTGGTTCCAGCAGGCCACAGATACGCAGTATTTT. It translates to CASSQRGWFQQATDTQYF.

This clonotype was seen a few times. CDR3 sequence (DNA): TGTGCCAGCAGCTTAACGTCGGTGAACACTGAAGCTTTCTTT. This codes for CASSLTSVNTEAFF. V usage is TRBV7-3 and J usage is TRBJ1-1; no definite D call. Per germline, CDR1 SGHTA and CDR2 FQGTGA. CDR3 length: 14 amino acids. Trimming stripped 0 bases from V and 0 bases from J, with 5 bases between.

This clonotype was counted at least ten times. The gene calls are TRBV9 and TRBJ1-5; the match to TRBD1 covers 8 bases. The CDR3 sequence is 15 residues long. Germline lookup yields CDR1 SGDLS and CDR2 YYNGEE. V lost 4 bases and J lost 5; bases outside the gene matches: 8. CDR3 loop: CASSPRTGRDQPQHF. CDR3 sequence (DNA): TGTGCCAGCAGCCCCCGGACAGGGAGGGATCAGCCCCAGCATTTT. Looking up the rest from reference TRBV9 and TRBJ1-5 gives the full variable domain: DSGVTQTPKHLITATGQRVTLRCSPRSGDLSVYWYQQSLDQGLQFLIQYYNGEERAKGNILERFSAQQFPDLHSELNLSSLELGDSALYFCASSPRTGRDQPQHFGDGTRLSIL.

At least ten counts were recorded for this clonotype. The genes are TRBV5-1 and TRBJ2-1; D may correspond to TRBD1 or TRBD2 (6 bases each). The V and J ends lost 0 bases and 3 bases respectively, with 10 bases between them. The germline gives CDR1 SGHRS, CDR2 YFSETQ. The CDR3 sequence is 15 residues long. The CDR3 region has the DNA TGCGCCAGCAGCTTGGAGAGGGGGGTCTACAATGAGCAGTTCTTC. Protein sequence: CASSLERGVYNEQFF.

The chain has TRBV6-5 and TRBJ1-6; a weak D match, TRBD1 (5 bases). Germline CDR1 is MNHEY and CDR2 is SVGAGI. V lost 4 bases to trimming and J lost 1 base, with 11 bases between them. CDR3 size: 16 residues. Here the CDR3 DNA reads TGTGCCAGCAGTTCCTCGGCAGGGTCCTATAATTCACCCCTCCACTTT. Protein sequence: CASSSSAGSYNSPLHF.

This clonotype has at least ten counts. V and J are TRBV9 and TRBJ2-1, with 10 bases identical to TRBD1. Trimming took 1 base from V and 9 from J; bases not matched to a gene: 7. The CDR3 is 15 amino acids. The germline V gene encodes CDR1 SGDLS and CDR2 YYNGEE. For the CDR3, the DNA is TGTGCCAGCAGCGTATTGGGACAGGGGATTGGTGAGCAGTTCTTC. Its protein is CASSVLGQGIGEQFF.

This clonotype turned up a few times. The rearrangement links TRBV28 to TRBJ2-1; 10 bases match TRBD2. This CDR3 is 14 amino acids long. Trimming at V came to 7 bases and at J to 8 bases, leaving 8 bases not matched to a gene. Germline CDR1 is MDHEN and CDR2 is SYDVKM. The CDR3 here is CASTLGLAEDEQFF. The CDR3 DNA sequence: TGTGCCAGCACCCTCGGACTAGCGGAGGATGAGCAGTTCTTC.